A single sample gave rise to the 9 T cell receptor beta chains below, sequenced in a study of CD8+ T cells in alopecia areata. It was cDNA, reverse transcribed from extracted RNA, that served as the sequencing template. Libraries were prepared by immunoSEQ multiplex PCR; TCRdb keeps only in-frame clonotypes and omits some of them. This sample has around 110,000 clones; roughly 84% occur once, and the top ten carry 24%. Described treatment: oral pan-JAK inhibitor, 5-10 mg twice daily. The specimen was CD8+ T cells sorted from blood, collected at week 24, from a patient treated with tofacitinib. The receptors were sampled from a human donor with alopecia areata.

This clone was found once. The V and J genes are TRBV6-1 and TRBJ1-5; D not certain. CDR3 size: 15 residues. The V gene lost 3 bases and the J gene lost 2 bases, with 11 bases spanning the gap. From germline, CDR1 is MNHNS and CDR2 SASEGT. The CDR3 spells CASSELAAGNQPQHF. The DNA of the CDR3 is TGTGCCAGCAGTGAGCTAGCGGCGGGCAATCAGCCCCAGCATTTT.

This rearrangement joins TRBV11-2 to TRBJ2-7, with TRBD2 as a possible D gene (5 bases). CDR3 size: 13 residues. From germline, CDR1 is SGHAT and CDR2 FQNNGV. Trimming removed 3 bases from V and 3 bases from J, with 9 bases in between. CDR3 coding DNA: TGTGCCAGCAGCTTTACCGGGGACTACGAGCAGTACTTC. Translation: CASSFTGDYEQYF. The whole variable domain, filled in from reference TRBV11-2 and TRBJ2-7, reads EAGVAQSPRYKIIEKRQSVAFWCNPISGHATLYWYQQILGQGPKLLIQFQNNGVVDDSQLPKDRFSAERLKGVDSTLKIQPAKLEDSAVYLCASSFTGDYEQYFGPGTRLTVT.

The DNA for the CDR3 is TGTGCCAGCAGCCTCTCCTTGAGTGACTCCTACGAGCAGTACTTC. It is translated as CASSLSLSDSYEQYF. The chain has TRBV7-8 and TRBJ2-7; D unresolved. Trimming took off 5 bases at V and 0 bases at J, with 14 bases between the two ends. Germline V gene data show CDR1 as SGHVS and CDR2 as FQNEAQ. The CDR3 covers 15 residues. Complete variable domain (other parts from reference TRBV7-8 and TRBJ2-7): GAGVSQSPRYKVAKRGQDVALRCDPISGHVSLFWYQQALGQGPEFLTYFQNEAQLDKSGLPSDRFFAERPEGSVSTLKIQRTQQEDSAVYLCASSLSLSDSYEQYFGPGTRLTVT.

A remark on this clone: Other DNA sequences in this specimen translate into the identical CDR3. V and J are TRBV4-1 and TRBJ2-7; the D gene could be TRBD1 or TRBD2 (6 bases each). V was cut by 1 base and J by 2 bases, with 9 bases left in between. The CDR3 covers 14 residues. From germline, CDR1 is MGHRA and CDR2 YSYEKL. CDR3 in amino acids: CASSQGRGAYEQYF. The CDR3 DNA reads TGCGCCAGCAGCCAAGGGAGGGGGGCCTACGAGCAGTACTTC.

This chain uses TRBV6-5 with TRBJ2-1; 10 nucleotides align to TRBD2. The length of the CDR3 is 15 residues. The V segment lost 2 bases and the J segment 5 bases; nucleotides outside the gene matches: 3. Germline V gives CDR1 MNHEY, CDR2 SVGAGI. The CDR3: CASSYSGTSDNEQFF. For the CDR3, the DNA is TGTGCCAGCAGTTACAGTGGGACTAGCGACAATGAGCAGTTCTTC.

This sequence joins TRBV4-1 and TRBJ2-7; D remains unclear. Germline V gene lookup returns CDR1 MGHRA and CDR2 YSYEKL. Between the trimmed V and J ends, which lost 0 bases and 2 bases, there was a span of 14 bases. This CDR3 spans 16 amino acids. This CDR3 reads CASSQEWPPGPYEQYF. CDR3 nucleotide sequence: TGCGCCAGCAGCCAAGAATGGCCACCGGGCCCCTACGAGCAGTACTTC.

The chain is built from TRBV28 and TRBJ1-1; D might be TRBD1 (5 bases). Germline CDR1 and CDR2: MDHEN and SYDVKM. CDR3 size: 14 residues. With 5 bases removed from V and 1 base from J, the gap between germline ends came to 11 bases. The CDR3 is CASSLGPTNTEAFF. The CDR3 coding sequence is TGTGCCAGCAGTCTGGGACCGACGAACACTGAAGCTTTCTTT.

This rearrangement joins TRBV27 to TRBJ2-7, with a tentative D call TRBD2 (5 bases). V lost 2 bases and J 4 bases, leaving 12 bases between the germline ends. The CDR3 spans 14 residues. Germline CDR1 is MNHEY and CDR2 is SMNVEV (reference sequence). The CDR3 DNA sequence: TGTGCCAGCAGTTTACCCGGGAACTTATACGAGCAGTACTTC. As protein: CASSLPGNLYEQYF.

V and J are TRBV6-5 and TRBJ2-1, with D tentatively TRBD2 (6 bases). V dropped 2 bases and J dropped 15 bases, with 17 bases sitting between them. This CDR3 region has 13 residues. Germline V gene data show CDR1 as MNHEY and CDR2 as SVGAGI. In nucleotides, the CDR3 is TGTGCCAGCAGTTACGGGGACTCGCTGACTCTGTTCTTC. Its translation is CASSYGDSLTLFF.